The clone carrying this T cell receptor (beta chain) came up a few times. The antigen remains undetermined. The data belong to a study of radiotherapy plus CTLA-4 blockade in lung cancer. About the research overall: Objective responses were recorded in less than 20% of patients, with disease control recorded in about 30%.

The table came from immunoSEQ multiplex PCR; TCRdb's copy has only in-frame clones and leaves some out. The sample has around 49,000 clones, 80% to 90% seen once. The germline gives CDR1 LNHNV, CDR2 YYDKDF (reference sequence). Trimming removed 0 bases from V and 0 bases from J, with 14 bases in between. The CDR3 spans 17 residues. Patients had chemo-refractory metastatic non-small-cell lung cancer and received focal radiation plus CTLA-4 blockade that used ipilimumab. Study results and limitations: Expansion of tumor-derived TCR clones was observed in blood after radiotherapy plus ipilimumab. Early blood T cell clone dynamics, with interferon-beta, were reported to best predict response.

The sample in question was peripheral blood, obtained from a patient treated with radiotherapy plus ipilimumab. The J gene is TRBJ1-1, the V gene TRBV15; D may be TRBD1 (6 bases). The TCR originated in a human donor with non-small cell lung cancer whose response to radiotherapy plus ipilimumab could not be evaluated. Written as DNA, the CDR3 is TGTGCCACCAGCAGAGATCTTAGGGGGAGTATGAACACTGAAGCTTTCTTT. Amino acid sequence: CATSRDLRGSMNTEAFF. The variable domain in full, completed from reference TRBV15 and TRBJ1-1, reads DAMVIQNPRYQVTQFGKPVTLSCSQTLNHNVMYWYQQKSSQAPKLLFHYYDKDFNNEADTPDNFQSRRPNTSFCFLDIRSPGLGDTAMYLCATSRDLRGSMNTEAFFGQGTRLTVV.